A single sample gave rise to the 15 T cell receptor beta chains below, sequenced in a study of shared clonotypes between healthy human individuals (dated by TCRdb to between 2020 and 2021). CD8 naive samples consisted of CD45RO-negative cells that were positively selected for CCR7, yielding a CD45RA+CCR7+ population without TemRA cells. Library construction relied on the immunoSEQ multiplex PCR assay. Drawn from immuneACCESS, this table holds only the in-frame rearrangements with V and J called that TCRdb kept. Clones are partly lost; checked studies trace under half to an unresolved V gene and leave the rest unexplained. For this sample the table gives under 2,000,000 clones, of which just under 95% were detected only once. The ten largest clones take up roughly 1.2% of the sample. Sequenced material: naive CD8+ T cells sorted from blood. The sample's cell subset or site label, decoded: CD45RA+CCR7+. These receptors all stem from a man between 18 and 35 years old in good health.

This sequence joins TRBV9 and TRBJ2-2; 13 bases match TRBD2. This CDR3 contains 16 residues. V lost 2 bases to trimming and J lost 6 bases; unmatched junction nucleotides: 4. Germline CDR1 SGDLS, CDR2 YYNGEE. CDR3 protein: CASSVRTSGSSGELFF. The DNA of the CDR3 is TGTGCCAGCAGCGTTAGGACTAGCGGGAGTTCCGGGGAGCTGTTTTTT.

The chain employs TRBV10-1 and TRBJ2-7, with 10 bases identical to TRBD2. From germline, CDR1 is WNHNN and CDR2 SYGVQD (reference sequence). The CDR3 length is 16 residues. The V segment lost 0 bases and the J segment 3 bases; nucleotides outside the gene matches: 5. The CDR3 sequence is CASSESGLAPIYEQYF. CDR3 DNA: TGCGCCAGCAGTGAGTCGGGACTAGCGCCGATCTACGAGCAGTACTTC.

The gene calls are TRBV2 and TRBJ1-2, with 7 bases fitting TRBD1. This CDR3 spans 15 amino acids. V was clipped by 3 bases and J by 5 bases; unmatched bases: 9. Germline lookup yields CDR1 SNHLY and CDR2 FYNNEI. The CDR3 loop reads CASSDVPGQPYGYTF. CDR3 bases: TGTGCCAGCAGTGACGTCCCGGGACAGCCTTATGGCTACACCTTC.

V is TRBV6-4 and J is TRBJ2-3; 7 bases line up with TRBD2. Trimming cost V 3 bases and J 0 bases; bases outside gene matches: 6. CDR1 MRHNA and CDR2 SNTAGT come from the germline V gene. The CDR3 runs to 16 residues. The CDR3 loop is CASSEKVGGSTDTQYF. CDR3 DNA sequence: TGTGCCAGCAGTGAGAAGGTCGGGGGGAGCACAGATACGCAGTATTTT.

The J gene is TRBJ1-1, the V gene TRBV30; D uncertain. There are 12 residues in the CDR3. Trimming cost V 4 bases and J 0 bases, with 6 bases left between them. Looked up from germline, CDR1 is GTSNPN and CDR2 is SVGIG (reference sequence). For the CDR3, the DNA is TGTGCCTGGAATCCAGTGAACACTGAAGCTTTCTTT. Its protein is CAWNPVNTEAFF.

J is TRBJ1-6 and V is TRBV28; TRBD1 might be the D (5 bases). Trimming pared 2 bases from V and 7 bases from J, leaving 9 bases between. The CDR3 has 14 residues. Germline V gives CDR1 MDHEN, CDR2 SYDVKM. The CDR3 sequence is CASSLIGQNSPLHF. The CDR3 DNA reads as TGTGCCAGCAGTTTAATCGGACAAAATTCACCCCTCCACTTT.

In the case of this clone: Additional DNA sequences in this sample encode the identical CDR3. The chain links TRBV9 to TRBJ1-2, with 10 bases aligning to TRBD1. From germline, CDR1 is SGDLS and CDR2 YYNGEE. The CDR3 is made up of 14 amino acids. V shed 5 bases, J shed 0 bases, and the junction held 1 base outside the gene matches. The CDR3 DNA sequence: TGTGCCAGCAGTGGACAGGGGGCTAACTATGGCTACACCTTC. Protein: CASSGQGANYGYTF.

This clone was seen a few times. This chain uses TRBV6-6 with TRBJ2-7; maybe TRBD2 (5 bases). This CDR3 is built from 13 residues. The germline CDR1 and CDR2 sequences are MNHNY and SVGAGI (reference sequence). The ends were cut back, 6 bases at V and 1 base at J, with 10 bases in the middle. The CDR3 is CASRHGLSYEQYF. CDR3 sequence (DNA): TGTGCCAGCAGACACGGACTGTCCTACGAGCAGTACTTC.

V usage is TRBV7-6 and J usage is TRBJ2-7; possibly TRBD2 for D (6 bases). The CDR3 extends over 14 amino acids. V was shortened by 1 base and J by 4 bases, with 11 bases between the two germline ends. Germline CDR1 reads SGHVS; CDR2 reads FNYEAQ. The CDR3 spells CASSLDGEVYEQYF. In nucleotides, the CDR3 is TGTGCCAGCAGCTTAGACGGGGAGGTGTACGAGCAGTACTTC.

The table lists this clone with a count of one. The chain recombines TRBV11-2 with TRBJ1-2; tentative D call: TRBD1 (6 bases). V dropped 1 base and J dropped 4 bases, with 13 bases sitting between them. The CDR3 contains 15 residues. Germline V gives CDR1 SGHAT, CDR2 FQNNGV. CDR3 sequence (DNA): TGTGCCAGCAGCTTAGTTGCAGGGGAGGGCTATGGCTACACCTTC. Amino acids: CASSLVAGEGYGYTF. The complete variable domain, with remaining parts taken from reference TRBV11-2 and TRBJ1-2, reads EAGVAQSPRYKIIEKRQSVAFWCNPISGHATLYWYQQILGQGPKLLIQFQNNGVVDDSQLPKDRFSAERLKGVDSTLKIQPAKLEDSAVYLCASSLVAGEGYGYTFGSGTRLTVV.

This chain links TRBV2 with TRBJ2-3; the match to TRBD2 covers 9 bases. Germline CDR1 and CDR2: SNHLY and FYNNEI. The CDR3 sequence is 15 residues long. J lost 6 bases, V lost 3 bases, and 7 bases had no gene match. The CDR3 nucleotides are TGTGCCAGCAGTGACCGAGCGGGAGGAGAGGATACGCAGTATTTT. Translated: CASSDRAGGEDTQYF.

This chain's CDR3 is CASSEYVGPDTQYF. CDR3 DNA: TGTGCCAGCAGTGAATATGTAGGACCCGATACGCAGTATTTT. The rearrangement joins TRBV2 to TRBJ2-3; D is unresolved. V lost 2 bases and J 6 bases, leaving 12 bases between the germline ends. CDR3 size: 14 residues. Germline CDR1 reads SNHLY; CDR2 reads FYNNEI.

As to this clone: Other nucleotide sequences from this sample produce the same CDR3. J is TRBJ2-3 and V is TRBV9; 8 bases line up with TRBD2. This CDR3 comprises 15 residues. V dropped 0 bases and J dropped 3; count of bases not matched to a gene: 3. Germline V lookup: CDR1 SGDLS, CDR2 YYNGEE. The CDR3 DNA follows: TGTGCCAGCAGCGTAGACGGGGGGGCGACAGATACGCAGTATTTT. Amino acids: CASSVDGGATDTQYF.

CDR3 residues: CASSEYPYETGADTQYF. In DNA form, the CDR3 reads TGTGCCAGCAGTGAATACCCATACGAGACAGGGGCAGATACGCAGTATTTT. The chain couples TRBV25-1 to TRBJ2-3, with 8 nucleotides matching TRBD1. The germline V gene has CDR1 MGHDK and CDR2 SYGVNS. The CDR3 has 17 residues. J lost 4 bases, V lost 0 bases, and 9 bases had no gene match.

The count of this clone is one. The rearrangement uses TRBV10-3 and TRBJ1-4; 10 bases fit TRBD1. This CDR3 is built from 21 residues. Germline V gene data show CDR1 as ENHRY and CDR2 as SYGVKD. J was trimmed by 0 bases and V by 6 bases; bases with no gene match: 19. As DNA, the CDR3 is TGTGCCATCAGCGACTTCAAGACAGGGGGCGAAGGCGTAACAACTAATGAAAAACTGTTTTTT. It codes for CAISDFKTGGEGVTTNEKLFF.